The 14 T cell receptor beta chains below were found in one sample sequenced in a study of cytomegalovirus exposure and HLA in healthy donors. Assay: immunoSEQ multiplex PCR; the TCRdb copy retains only in-frame clones and omits some. This sample has around 300,000 clones; more than 75% occur once, and the top ten carry roughly 0.93%. The material sequenced was PBMCs. These receptors were collected from a woman between 18 and 29 years old in good health and CMV-seronegative.

The V call is TRBV9, the J call TRBJ1-3; D gene unclear. Trimming left V 0 bases short and J 0 bases short, with 7 bases between. CDR3 length equals 15 residues. Germline V lookup: CDR1 SGDLS, CDR2 YYNGEE. CDR3 protein: CASSVDPSSGNTIYF. Written as DNA, the CDR3 is TGTGCCAGCAGCGTAGACCCGAGCTCTGGAAACACCATATATTTT.

V usage is TRBV29-1 and J usage is TRBJ1-1; a possible D gene is TRBD1 (5 bases). Trimming shortened V by 6 bases and J by 4 bases, and 21 bases separated the two germline ends. The CDR3 length is 15 residues. The germline V gene encodes CDR1 SQVTM and CDR2 ANQGSEA. The CDR3 spells CSVTGPEPGSTEAFF. CDR3 coding DNA: TGCAGCGTCACAGGCCCCGAACCCGGTAGCACTGAAGCTTTCTTT.

The V gene is TRBV27, the J gene TRBJ2-3, with TRBD2 matching over 10 bases. The CDR3 is 16 residues long. Germline values: CDR1 MNHEY, CDR2 SMNVEV (reference sequence). Trimming removed 3 bases from V and 7 bases from J; junction bases left unmatched: 10. In DNA, the CDR3 is TGTGCCAGCAGTTTCTCTCCGGGACTAGCGCCAAATACGCAGTATTTT. It is translated as CASSFSPGLAPNTQYF.

The chain carries TRBV6-5 and TRBJ2-2; 7 bases map to TRBD1. Unmatched junction bases numbered 4, after V lost 5 bases and J lost 4 bases. The CDR3 length is 14 residues. Germline CDR1 is MNHEY and CDR2 is SVGAGI. The chain's CDR3 is CASSRQGVTGELFF. CDR3 DNA: TGTGCCAGCAGTAGACAGGGAGTCACCGGGGAGCTGTTTTTT.

J is TRBJ1-1 and V is TRBV5-1; D is undetermined. This CDR3 is 14 amino acids long. CDR1 and CDR2 from the germline V gene are SGHRS and YFSETQ. The V end lost 2 bases, the J end lost 1 base, and 9 bases lay between the germline ends. CDR3 in DNA: TGCGCCAGCAGCTTCTGGGCCGAGAACACTGAAGCTTTCTTT. Its translation is CASSFWAENTEAFF.

This clone was observed a handful of times. The CDR3 DNA is TGTGCCAGCATGTGGGCGGCGACGGGGGAAAAACTGTTTTTT. This codes for CASMWAATGEKLFF. The V gene is TRBV28, the J gene TRBJ1-4, with D unclear. Trimming removed 7 bases from V and 8 bases from J, with 17 bases in between. Germline CDR1 and CDR2: MDHEN and SYDVKM. This CDR3 comprises 14 residues.

The chain combines TRBV11-2 with TRBJ1-3, with D possibly matching TRBD1 (6 bases). Germline CDR1 and CDR2: SGHAT and FQNNGV. CDR3 size: 15 residues. Trimming stripped 4 bases from V and 0 bases from J, with 10 bases between. CDR3 in amino acids: CASSSGGRSGNTIYF. In nucleotides, the CDR3 is TGTGCCAGCAGCTCCGGGGGGCGCTCTGGAAACACCATATATTTT. The variable domain in full, completed from reference TRBV11-2 and TRBJ1-3, reads EAGVAQSPRYKIIEKRQSVAFWCNPISGHATLYWYQQILGQGPKLLIQFQNNGVVDDSQLPKDRFSAERLKGVDSTLKIQPAKLEDSAVYLCASSSGGRSGNTIYFGEGSWLTVV.

V usage is TRBV7-6 and J usage is TRBJ2-7; 10 nucleotides agree with TRBD2. V was pared by 2 bases and J by 5 bases, with 3 bases of the junction left unmatched. CDR1 is SGHVS, CDR2 FNYEAQ, per germline. CDR3 length: 14 amino acids. CDR3 sequence: CASSLLAGEDEQYF. CDR3 DNA sequence: TGTGCCAGCAGCTTACTAGCGGGAGAGGACGAGCAGTACTTC. The full variable domain, with the rest looked up from reference TRBV7-6 and TRBJ2-7, is GAGVSQSPRYKVTKRGQDVALRCDPISGHVSLYWYRQALGQGPEFLTYFNYEAQQDKSGLPNDRFSAERPEGSISTLTIQRTEQRDSAMYRCASSLLAGEDEQYFGPGTRLTVT.

V gene TRBV15 combines with J gene TRBJ1-4; 8 nucleotides align to TRBD1. This CDR3 comprises 14 residues. CDR1 and CDR2 from the germline V gene are LNHNV and YYDKDF (reference sequence). V lost 3 bases to trimming and J lost 8 bases; unmatched junction nucleotides: 5. CDR3 sequence reads: CATSSRGRPEKLFF. In DNA form, the CDR3 reads TGTGCCACCAGCAGCAGGGGGCGTCCCGAAAAACTGTTTTTT.

V usage is TRBV5-6 and J usage is TRBJ1-2; 9 nucleotides agree with TRBD1. V shed 5 bases, J shed 4 bases, and the junction held 6 bases outside the gene matches. Germline assignment: CDR1 SGHDT and CDR2 YYEEEE. This CDR3 is 14 amino acids long. CDR3 coding DNA: TGTGCCAGCAGGCGGACAGGGGAGAGCTATGGCTACACCTTC. Translated: CASRRTGESYGYTF. The variable domain in full, completed from reference TRBV5-6 and TRBJ1-2, reads DAGVTQSPTHLIKTRGQQVTLRCSPKSGHDTVSWYQQALGQGPQFIFQYYEEEERQRGNFPDRFSGHQFPNYSSELNVNALLLGDSALYLCASRRTGESYGYTFGSGTRLTVV.

V is TRBV7-2 and J is TRBJ2-1; 8 positions agree with TRBD1. This CDR3 is built from 15 residues. Germline lookup yields CDR1 SGHTA and CDR2 FQGNSA. With 0 bases clipped from V and 6 bases from J, the junction kept 4 bases outside the gene matches. CDR3 in DNA: TGTGCCAGCAGCTTAGCCTCACAGGGGGGCAATGAGCAGTTCTTC. It translates to CASSLASQGGNEQFF. The whole variable domain, remainder taken from reference TRBV7-2 and TRBJ2-1, is GAGVSQSPSNKVTEKGKDVELRCDPISGHTALYWYRQSLGQGLEFLIYFQGNSAPDKSGLPSDRFSAERTGGSVSTLTIQRTQQEDSAVYLCASSLASQGGNEQFFGPGTRLTVL.

A single count supports this clone. The chain is built from TRBV6-1 and TRBJ2-1; D gene ambiguous. The germline V and J ends were trimmed by 8 bases and 0 bases, with 14 bases remaining between them. Per germline, CDR1 MNHNS and CDR2 SASEGT. This CDR3 comprises 15 residues. The CDR3 protein is CASEEMLSSYNEQFF. The CDR3 DNA reads TGTGCCAGCGAAGAAATGCTAAGCTCCTACAATGAGCAGTTCTTC.

The sample holds one count of this clone. The J gene is TRBJ1-2, the V gene TRBV28; D unresolved. The CDR3 has 13 amino acids. The germline V gene has CDR1 MDHEN and CDR2 SYDVKM. Trimming cost V 1 base and J 1 base, with 4 bases left between them. CDR3 DNA sequence: TGTGCCAGCAGTTTATCAGTTAACTATGGCTACACCTTC. This translates into CASSLSVNYGYTF.

The V call is TRBV7-8, the J call TRBJ1-2; 9 bases match TRBD1. Germline trimming cut 3 bases from V and 7 bases from J; bases unmatched to any gene: 9. The CDR3 runs 15 residues. Germline CDR1 is SGHVS and CDR2 is FQNEAQ. In nucleotides, the CDR3 is TGTGCCAGCAGCTTCCCCGGGACAGGGACAGGTGGCTACACCTTC. This gives the protein CASSFPGTGTGGYTF.